The present T cell receptor beta chain was sequenced within a study of blood T cell repertoires in COVID-19. Study background: The samples span acute and convalescent COVID-19 from the United States, Italy and Spain.

Germline lookup yields CDR1 KGHSH and CDR2 LQKENI. The V end lost 4 bases, the J end lost 2 bases, and 11 bases lay between the germline ends. The CDR3 runs 14 residues. The cohort comprised adults aged 18 to 89 years residing in about two dozen US areas. This table comes from immunoSEQ multiplex PCR, and its TCRdb copy is limited to in-frame clones, with some not included. The table shows about 210,000 clones, with 81% occurring only once. The sequence was obtained from a woman in her forties or fifties with acute COVID-19. The chain has TRBV18 and TRBJ1-1; TRBD1 is a possible D gene (5 bases). Sequenced material: PBMCs or T cells enriched from blood (not recorded which). CDR3 nucleotide sequence: TGTGCCAGCTCACGCATGGGGGGTAACACTGAAGCTTTCTTT. Translated, it gives CASSRMGGNTEAFF.